This passage covers 2 T cell receptor beta chains from one sample sequenced in a study of blood T cell repertoires in COVID-19. Repertoires were generated with immunoSEQ multiplex PCR, while TCRdb's copy carries only in-frame clones and drops some. This sample yields 15,000 or so clones, of which roughly 86% are seen a single time; roughly 17% belongs to the top ten. The source material was peripheral blood. The receptors come from a human donor in a cohort sampled during active COVID-19.

The rearrangement joins TRBV7-3 to TRBJ2-1, with TRBD1 as a possible D gene (5 bases). There are 16 residues in the CDR3. The germline CDR1 and CDR2 sequences are SGHTA and FQGTGA. The V end was cut by 2 bases, the J end by 0 bases, with 11 bases between. CDR3 loop: CASSLAAGISYNEQFF. DNA of the CDR3: TGTGCCAGCAGCTTAGCGGCAGGGATCTCCTACAATGAGCAGTTCTTC.

This chain joins TRBV6-6 and TRBJ2-3, with D perhaps TRBD2 (6 bases). The CDR3 runs 15 residues. Germline loops: CDR1 MNHNY, CDR2 SVGAGI (reference sequence). V shed 6 bases and J shed 1 base, with 14 bases lying between them. CDR3 sequence (DNA): TGTGCCAGCAGGGACGGAGCGGGTCGCACAGATACGCAGTATTTT. As protein: CASRDGAGRTDTQYF.